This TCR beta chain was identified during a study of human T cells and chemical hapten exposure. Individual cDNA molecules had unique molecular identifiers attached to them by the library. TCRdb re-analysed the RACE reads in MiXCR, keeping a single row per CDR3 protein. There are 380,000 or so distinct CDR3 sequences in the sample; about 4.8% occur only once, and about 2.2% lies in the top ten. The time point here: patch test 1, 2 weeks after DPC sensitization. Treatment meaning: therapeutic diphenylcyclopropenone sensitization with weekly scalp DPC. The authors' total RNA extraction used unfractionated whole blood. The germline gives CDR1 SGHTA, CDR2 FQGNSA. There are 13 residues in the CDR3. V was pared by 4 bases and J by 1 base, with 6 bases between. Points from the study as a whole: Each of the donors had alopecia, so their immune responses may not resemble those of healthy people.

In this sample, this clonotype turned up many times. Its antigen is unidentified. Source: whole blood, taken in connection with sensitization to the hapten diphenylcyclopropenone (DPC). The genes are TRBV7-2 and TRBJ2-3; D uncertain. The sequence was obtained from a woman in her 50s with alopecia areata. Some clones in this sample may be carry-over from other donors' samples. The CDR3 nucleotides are TGTGCCAGCAGCTCGCTCCGCACAGATACGCAGTATTTT. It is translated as CASSSLRTDTQYF.